This is a list of T cell receptor beta chains from one sample in a study of blood T cell repertoires in COVID-19. Libraries were prepared by immunoSEQ multiplex PCR; TCRdb keeps only in-frame clonotypes and omits some of them. The sample lists under 130,000 clones; 70% to 90% were seen once. The sample was peripheral blood. The receptors derive from a woman aged 55-69 years with acute or convalescent COVID-19. Both conserved end residues are trimmed from each CDR3.

j_call cdr3_length v_call cdr3_aa
TRBJ2-5 8 TRBV20-1 SARLETQY
TRBJ2-3 12 TRBV3-1/TRBV3-2 ASSQGGFTDTQY
TRBJ1-2 13 TRBV18 ASSPADRSHYGYT
TRBJ1-5 14 TRBV3-1/TRBV3-2 ASSLGTSNRNQPQH
TRBJ1-2 10 TRBV19 ASGRDFYGYT
TRBJ2-2 10 TRBV11-3 ASSGLTGELF
TRBJ1-4 14 TRBV21-1 ASSKWGGHLNEKLF
TRBJ1-3 13 TRBV27 ASSSLRGSGNTIY
TRBJ2-5 14 TRBV5-4 ASSYKAGTGTETQY
TRBJ2-7 14 TRBV6-6 ASSLGLAGGSYEQY
TRBJ1-1 11 TRBV2 ASSEVKNTEAF
TRBJ2-7 14 TRBV7-8 ASSPTQGQGSYEQY
TRBJ1-1 12 TRBV5-8 ASSIGQGDTEAF
TRBJ2-1 11 TRBV27 ASWGQGGNEQF
TRBJ1-2 13 TRBV14 ASSQRQGWNYGYT
TRBJ1-5 12 TRBV5-1 ASSLGGGNQPQH
TRBJ2-1 13 TRBV6-2/TRBV6-3 ASSPGLAGANEQF
TRBJ1-3 13 TRBV6-5 ASADSLYGKNTIY
TRBJ2-2 14 TRBV6-5 ASSYLGLAGTGELF
TRBJ2-1 13 TRBV5-6 ASSLIGGRGNEQF
TRBJ2-1 14 TRBV27 ASRFLATSGYNEQF
TRBJ2-1 11 TRBV6-5 ASTVRGYNEQF
TRBJ1-1 14 TRBV28 ASSGMSGQMNTEAF
TRBJ2-7 15 TRBV11-3 ASSLSLAGAQASEQY
TRBJ1-2 12 TRBV5-1 ASSFDRAVYGYT
TRBJ1-5 12 TRBV5-4 ASSLAGGNQPQH
TRBJ2-2 16 TRBV6-1 ASSEDGAGIGNTGELF
TRBJ1-5 13 TRBV5-8 ASSPWGDGNQPQH
TRBJ1-4 12 TRBV28 ASSFELLNEKLF
TRBJ2-1 13 TRBV5-1 ASSSGTTRYNEQF
TRBJ2-1 13 TRBV30 AWSALAGVGYEQF
TRBJ2-5 11 TRBV9 ASSVGLVETQY
TRBJ2-2 13 TRBV7-6 ASSGLLVETGELF
TRBJ2-5 11 TRBV30 AWTGGGSETQY
TRBJ1-2 15 TRBV11-2 ASSGRDRAPGSRGYT
TRBJ1-3 13 TRBV2 ASRTGSSSGNTIY
TRBJ2-5 12 TRBV6-2/TRBV6-3 ASSYVTPQETQY
TRBJ1-1 9 TRBV29-1 SGGQLGEAF
TRBJ1-1 12 TRBV2 ASSGTGLNTEAF
TRBJ1-1 11 TRBV12-3/TRBV12-4 ASSLQVNTEAF
TRBJ1-3 13 TRBV6-5 ASSLGGGSGNTIY
TRBJ2-2 11 TRBV10-3 AISTSVTGELF
TRBJ2-5 13 TRBV10-1 ASSDSISGQETQY
TRBJ1-2 12 TRBV29-1 SVELPGQVYGYT
TRBJ1-1 8 TRBV29-1 SVGESEAF
TRBJ2-1 16 TRBV7-9 ASSLKGRGHFSYNEQF
TRBJ2-5 11 TRBV19 ASAKGDLETQY
TRBJ2-1 13 TRBV7-3 ASSTGSLQYNEQF
TRBJ2-5 12 TRBV5-1 ASSLGSGQETQY
TRBJ1-5 12 TRBV19 ASSEGTHNQPQH
TRBJ2-6 13 TRBV19 ASSNLGAGANVLT
TRBJ2-2 13 TRBV11-2 ASIRSPENTGELF
TRBJ2-3 11 TRBV7-3 ASSLGSVGTQY
TRBJ2-7 13 TRBV6-2/TRBV6-3 ASSYYAGTSYEQY